This T cell receptor beta chain was sequenced during a study of patients and donors after allogeneic stem cell transplantation. The V gene lost 3 bases and the J gene lost 5 bases, with 13 bases spanning the gap. This CDR3 has 13 amino acids. Germline CDR1 is DFQATT and CDR2 is SNEGSKA (reference sequence). This clonotype has more than one count but fewer than ten. TCRdb fed the RT-PCR reads into MiXCR, producing one record per CDR3 protein. This table holds hundreds of thousands of distinct CDR3 sequences, about a sixth found once. The J gene is TRBJ1-1, the V gene TRBV20-1; possible D gene TRBD1, 6 bases. The source material was blood, either unsorted or a sorted T cell fraction (not recorded which). The sequence derives from a human donor who was either an allogeneic HSCT recipient or a stem cell or donor lymphocyte infusion donor (not recorded which). It is not recorded whose cells these are; they may come from a transplant donor. The CDR3 DNA reads TGCAGTGCTAGGGACAGAGGAGGTACTGAAGCTTTCTTT. Residues: CSARDRGGTEAFF.